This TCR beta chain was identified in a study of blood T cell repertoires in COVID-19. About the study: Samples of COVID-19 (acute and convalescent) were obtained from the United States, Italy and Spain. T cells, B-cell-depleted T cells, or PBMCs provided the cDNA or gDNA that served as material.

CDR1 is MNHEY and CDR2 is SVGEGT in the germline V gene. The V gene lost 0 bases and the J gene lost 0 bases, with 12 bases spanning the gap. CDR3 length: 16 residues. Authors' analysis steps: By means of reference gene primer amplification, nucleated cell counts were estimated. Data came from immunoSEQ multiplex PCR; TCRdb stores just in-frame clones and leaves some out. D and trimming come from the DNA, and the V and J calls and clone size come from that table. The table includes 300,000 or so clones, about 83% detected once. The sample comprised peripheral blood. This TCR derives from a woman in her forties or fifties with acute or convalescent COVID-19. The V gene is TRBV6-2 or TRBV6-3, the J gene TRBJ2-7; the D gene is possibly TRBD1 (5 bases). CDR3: CASSYSGRESSYEQYF. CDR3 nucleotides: TGTGCCAGCAGTTACTCCGGCAGGGAAAGCTCCTACGAGCAGTACTTC.